A single T cell receptor (beta chain) is shown here with its context. Clones were read by immunoSEQ multiplex PCR, and TCRdb kept only the in-frame ones, dropping some. There are approximately 220,000 clones in the sample; roughly nine tenths occur only once, and approximately 0.69% lies in the top ten. The sample originates from a study of blood T cell repertoires in COVID-19. Study in general: Samples taken during acute and convalescent COVID-19 were collected in the United States, Italy and Spain.

Per the germline V gene, CDR1 is SQVTM and CDR2 is ANQGSEA. The length of the CDR3 is 15 residues. V lost 3 bases, J lost 2 bases, and 5 bases stayed unmatched. Specimen: peripheral blood. The TCR comes from a man aged 40-50 years with acute or convalescent COVID-19. V and J are TRBV29-1 and TRBJ2-3, with 10 nucleotides matching TRBD1. The CDR3 DNA is TGCAGCGTTGATGACAGGGGGCTCGACACAGATACGCAGTATTTT. This encodes CSVDDRGLDTDTQYF.